Below, one TCR beta chain is given with its context. This clone was seen a single time. Its antigen remains unidentified. Base quality data are lacking; no much larger clone is found one base away. At the junction V is shortened by 2 bases and J by 5 bases; bases outside the gene matches: 10. The CDR3 starts with the cysteine, ends with the phenylalanine, and has 17 residues. Only the CDR3 region is kept as DNA, spanning 51 bases read in frame from base 1. CDR1 and CDR2, per the germline V gene, are MNHEY and SVGEGT. The data stem from a study of blood T cell repertoires in COVID-19 (dated by TCRdb to between 2020 and 2021). Study-level background: Samples from collaborators originated in the United States, Italy and Spain and spanned both the acute and convalescent phases of COVID-19. Deeply sampled blood TCRbeta repertoires from subjects exposed to, actively infected with, or recovered from COVID-19 were included in the dataset. Where available, HLA class I and class II types were taken from metadata supplied by the sample provider and were not determined by assay-based typing. The material from the prospective study consisted of cDNA or gDNA derived from T cells, B-cell-depleted T cells, or PBMCs. The samples were drawn from two sources: the first 160 participants of the ongoing ImmuneRACE study, and some 1,300 subjects contributed by 6 global collaborators. The sample metadata nearly always contained a de-identified subject ID, COVID-19 status, age in years and sex. The repertoires were made available in a free public database intended to serve as a resource for research on the immune response to SARS-CoV-2.

The immunoSEQ Assay, a bias-controlled multiplex PCR, was used to amplify TCRbeta CDR3 regions from genomic DNA. The published analysis was carried out like this. The number of nucleated cells in each sample was estimated by amplification of reference gene primers within the assay. To quantify the absolute abundance of each unique TCRbeta CDR3 rearrangement, sequence reads were collapsed and filtered. For each sample, productive Simpson clonality was calculated by taking the square root of Simpson's diversity index across productive rearrangements. What TCRdb holds here is the immuneACCESS table cut down to in-frame rearrangements. Part of the clones is not present; checked against another copy, under half of the missing clones reflect an unresolved V gene, and the others are unexplained. Clonal size and the V and J genes are those of that table, whereas D and trimming came from the DNA. This sample has approximately 260,000 clones in its table, and about 80% of those were observed once. The ten largest clonotypes hold around 9.1% of the sample.

Each collaborating institution followed its own protocols to collect whole blood in K2EDTA tubes. For TCRbeta analysis, collaborator samples were shipped as frozen whole blood, as isolated PBMCs, or as DNA extracted from either sample type. The research as a whole found: The quantity of clinical and demographic metadata differed by source and by participant and was supplied without curation.

This receptor was taken from a human donor in a cohort sampled during active COVID-19. The sequenced sample consisted of peripheral blood. The V and J segments used are TRBV6-2 or TRBV6-3 and TRBJ2-5; 11 bases in the middle match TRBD2. The sequence in DNA is TGTGCCAGCAGTTACCCTACTTTCCGACTAGCGGGGGAGACCCAGTACTTC. Its coded protein is CASSYPTFRLAGETQYF.